The 4 T cell receptor beta chains in this list originate from one sample, sequenced in a study of T cell changes during pregnancy in multiple sclerosis. Sequencing used immunoSEQ multiplex PCR; TCRdb keeps in-frame clones, though not all of them. The repertoire holds approximately 59,000 clones, 93% seen once, with roughly 0.34% in the top ten. The sample consisted of CD4+ T cells from peripheral blood mononuclear cells, taken before pregnancy. These receptors came from a female donor with multiple sclerosis, enrolled in a pregnancy study.

In nucleotides, the CDR3 is TGTGCCAGCAGTTTAGAAGCTAGCGGGAGCTACGAGCAGTACTTC. Protein: CASSLEASGSYEQYF. The V and J genes are TRBV27 and TRBJ2-7; TRBD2 aligns across 10 bases. This CDR3 region has 15 residues. The V segment lost 2 bases and the J segment 3 bases; nucleotides outside the gene matches: 4. Germline V gene data show CDR1 as MNHEY and CDR2 as SMNVEV (reference sequence).

The chain recombines TRBV2 with TRBJ2-3, with 7 bases that match TRBD1. Per the germline V gene, CDR1 is SNHLY and CDR2 is FYNNEI. The CDR3 loop spans 14 amino acids. V was clipped by 6 bases and J by 4 bases; unmatched bases: 7. CDR3 region: CASRTGFFSDTQYF. As DNA, the CDR3 is TGTGCCAGCAGGACAGGGTTCTTCTCAGATACGCAGTATTTT.

This clone occurred a few times. This rearrangement joins TRBV30 to TRBJ2-2; D unclear. Germline CDR1 reads GTSNPN; CDR2 reads SVGIG (reference sequence). This CDR3 comprises 12 residues. Trimming removed 3 bases at V and 1 base at J, with 3 bases between. The CDR3 nucleotides are TGTGCCTGGAGCTGGAACACCGGGGAGCTGTTTTTT. Translating gives CAWSWNTGELFF.

The chain is built from TRBV7-2 and TRBJ1-4, with D unresolved. The length of the CDR3 is 12 residues. CDR1 and CDR2 from the germline V gene are SGHTA and FQGNSA. V dropped 5 bases and J dropped 8 bases, with 9 bases sitting between them. The CDR3 is CASSHTPEKLFF. The CDR3, as DNA: TGTGCCAGCAGCCATACACCGGAAAAACTGTTTTTT.